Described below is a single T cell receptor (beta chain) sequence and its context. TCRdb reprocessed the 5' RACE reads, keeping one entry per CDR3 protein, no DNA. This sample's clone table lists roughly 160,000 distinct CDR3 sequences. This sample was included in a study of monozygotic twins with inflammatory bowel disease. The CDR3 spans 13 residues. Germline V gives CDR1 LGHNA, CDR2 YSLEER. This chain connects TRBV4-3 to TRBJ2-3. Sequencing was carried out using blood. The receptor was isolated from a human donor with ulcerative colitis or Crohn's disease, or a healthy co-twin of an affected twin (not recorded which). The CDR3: CASSLLPRDTQYF.